This record looks at one T cell receptor beta chain sequence and its context. The entry originates in a study of blood T cell repertoires in COVID-19. Overall study: The United States, Italy and Spain provided the acute and convalescent COVID-19 samples. PBMCs, B-cell-depleted T cells, or T cells were the source of the cDNA or gDNA that made up the material.

Methods used by the authors: Reference gene primer amplification in the assay estimated nucleated cell counts. Using immunoSEQ multiplex PCR, the repertoire was profiled, and TCRdb retains in-frame clones only, with some absent. V and J calls and clone size are copied from that table; D and trimming were computed from the DNA. The sample carries about 230,000 clones, roughly 81% recorded once. Germline assignment: CDR1 MNHEY and CDR2 SVGEGT. CDR3 length: 16 residues. With 2 bases removed from V and 6 bases from J, the gap between germline ends came to 18 bases. This TCR came from a man in his forties with acute or convalescent COVID-19. The V call is TRBV6-2 or TRBV6-3, the J call TRBJ2-3; D is perhaps TRBD2 (6 bases). The sequenced sample consisted of peripheral blood. CDR3 region: CASSYGRGTSMDTQYF. In nucleotides, the CDR3 is TGTGCCAGCAGTTACGGGCGGGGTACTAGTATGGATACGCAGTATTTT.